This T cell receptor (beta chain) was captured in a study of blood T cell repertoires in COVID-19. The CDR3 runs 13 residues. Germline lookup yields CDR1 LNHDA and CDR2 SQIVND (reference sequence). Trimming took off 7 bases at V and 0 bases at J, with 9 bases between the two ends. Only in-frame clones appear in the TCRdb table, and some are missing; sequencing was by immunoSEQ multiplex PCR. The data hold approximately 260,000 clones, with approximately 89% observed a single time. J is TRBJ1-1 and V is TRBV19, with a tentative D call TRBD1 (5 bases). Source material: peripheral blood. This TCR was sampled from a woman aged 65 to 85 with COVID-19, enrolled during active disease. The chain's CDR3 is CASNEGVNTEAFF. The CDR3 bases are TGTGCCAGTAACGAAGGGGTGAACACTGAAGCTTTCTTT.